This T cell receptor (beta chain) was captured by sequencing in a study of T cell repertoires in cytomegalovirus infection. V shed 4 bases and J 2 bases; nucleotides not matched to a gene: 6. The length of the CDR3 is 15 residues. To note about this clonotype: The antigen is not known.

TCRdb redid the calling of the reads with MiXCR, one entry per CDR3 protein. Among around 770,000 distinct CDR3 sequences, almost 30% were seen once, and the ten largest hold about an eighth. The chain combines TRBV12-3 or TRBV12-4 with TRBJ2-5, with 8 bases identical to TRBD1. The sequence was collected from a human donor in good health (CMV status not recorded). Some clones in this sample may be carry-over from other donors' samples. Specimen: cultured CD8+ T cells from PBMCs, collected from culture after CMV antigen stimulation. The CDR3 loop is CASSSQDRAQETQYF. For the CDR3, the DNA is TGTGCCAGCAGTTCTCAGGACAGGGCTCAAGAGACCCAGTACTTC.